The 20 T cell receptor beta chains reported below all come from one sample, sequenced in a study of blood T cell repertoires in COVID-19. Sequenced by immunoSEQ multiplex PCR; TCRdb stores in-frame clones only, minus some. The data show about 210,000 clones, about 89% seen once. Sequenced input: peripheral blood. These receptors were taken from a woman in her forties with acute or convalescent COVID-19.

This rearrangement joins TRBV30 to TRBJ2-1; TRBD2 matches 9 bases. Trimming removed 0 bases from V and 5 bases from J; junction bases left unmatched: 5. Per the germline V gene, CDR1 is GTSNPN and CDR2 is SVGIG (reference sequence). There are 15 residues in the CDR3. The CDR3 sequence: CAWSVGLAGNNEQFF. CDR3 DNA sequence: TGTGCCTGGAGTGTAGGGCTAGCGGGGAACAATGAGCAGTTCTTC.

V usage is TRBV4-1 and J usage is TRBJ1-2, with 7 bases identical to TRBD1. CDR1 is MGHRA, CDR2 YSYEKL, per germline. V shed 1 base, J shed 11 bases, and the junction held 13 bases outside the gene matches. The CDR3 totals 15 residues. The CDR3 DNA is TGCGCCAGCAGCCAAGGAACTCATGGGACAGAGACTTACACCTTC. Amino acids: CASSQGTHGTETYTF.

The chain uses TRBV7-2 and TRBJ1-2; 10 bases match TRBD1. The CDR3 length is 14 residues. Germline V gene sequence: CDR1 SGHTA, CDR2 FQGNSA. V gave up 7 bases and J gave up 0 bases; unmatched junction bases: 2. The CDR3 sequence: CASTGQGANYGYTF. CDR3 nucleotides: TGTGCCAGCACCGGACAGGGGGCTAACTATGGCTACACCTTC.

V and J are TRBV2 and TRBJ1-2; possible D gene TRBD1, 6 bases. The CDR3 contains 14 residues. The V gene lost 2 bases and the J gene lost 4 bases, with 11 bases spanning the gap. The V gene's germline CDR1 is SNHLY and CDR2 FYNNEI. This chain's CDR3 is CASSEIDRLYGYTF. CDR3 bases: TGTGCCAGCAGTGAAATAGACAGGCTCTATGGCTACACCTTC.

The chain couples TRBV29-1 to TRBJ2-5, with 10 bases aligning to TRBD1. The CDR3 is 14 amino acids. The germline gives CDR1 SQVTM, CDR2 ANQGSEA. After removal of 6 bases from V and 5 bases from J, the junction contained 9 bases not matched to a gene. The CDR3 sequence: CSVDLDRGLETQYF. The CDR3 DNA follows: TGCAGCGTAGATCTGGACAGGGGGTTGGAGACCCAGTACTTC.

V and J are TRBV4-1 and TRBJ2-2; maybe TRBD2 (7 bases). Deletions cut 6 bases from V and 1 base from J, with 18 bases between. The V gene's germline CDR1 is MGHRA and CDR2 YSYEKL. The CDR3 has 17 residues. The CDR3 nucleotides are TGCGCCAGCAGACCGGGGGGCAGGGTACTGAACACCGGGGAGCTGTTTTTT. Protein: CASRPGGRVLNTGELFF.

The V and J genes are TRBV7-2 and TRBJ2-7; possibly TRBD2 for D (6 bases). The CDR3 has 14 residues. From germline, CDR1 is SGHTA and CDR2 FQGNSA. In DNA form, the CDR3 reads TGTGCCAGCAGCAGTTCCGGGAGCTCCCACGAGCAGTACGTC. Protein: CASSSSGSSHEQYV.

This chain joins TRBV28 and TRBJ1-2; no reliable D call. With 1 base removed from V and 7 bases from J, the gap between germline ends came to 13 bases. This CDR3 contains 14 residues. Per germline, CDR1 MDHEN and CDR2 SYDVKM. The CDR3 DNA sequence: TGTGCCAGCAGTTTATCAGGAAAGCGGTTTGGCTACACCTTC. It translates to CASSLSGKRFGYTF.

V gene TRBV5-1 combines with J gene TRBJ1-5; D is unclear. The CDR3 has 15 amino acids. In germline, CDR1 is SGHRS, CDR2 YFSETQ. Between the trimmed V and J ends, which lost 5 bases and 0 bases, there was a span of 12 bases. In DNA, the CDR3 is TGCGCCAGCAGGGAGGGCAGTCATAGCAATCAGCCCCAGCATTTT. Amino acids: CASREGSHSNQPQHF.

This CDR3 is CASSEGGFYGYTF. CDR3 coding DNA: TGTGCCAGCAGCGAAGGGGGATTCTATGGCTACACCTTC. The genes are TRBV7-3 and TRBJ1-2; weak D call: TRBD1 (6 bases). Per the germline V gene, CDR1 is SGHTA and CDR2 is FQGTGA. Between the trimmed V and J ends, which lost 5 bases and 4 bases, there was a span of 11 bases. The CDR3 consists of 13 residues.

The chain has TRBV5-5 and TRBJ2-3; D may be TRBD1 (5 bases). The CDR3 is 14 amino acids. V was cut by 2 bases and J by 7 bases, with 14 bases left in between. CDR1 is SGHKS, CDR2 YYEKEE, per germline (reference sequence). CDR3 coding DNA: TGTGCCAGCAGCTTTGGGCAGGGCGCAAATACGCAGTATTTT. Protein: CASSFGQGANTQYF.

The V gene is TRBV19, the J gene TRBJ1-1; TRBD1 is a possible D gene (5 bases). The CDR3 spans 15 residues. V lost 3 bases and J lost 1, with 12 bases in between. Germline CDR1 and CDR2: LNHDA and SQIVND (reference sequence). CDR3 residues: CASSIYGGKNTEAFF. The DNA for the CDR3 is TGTGCCAGTAGTATCTACGGGGGAAAGAACACTGAAGCTTTCTTT. The full variable domain, completed using reference TRBV19 and TRBJ1-1, is DGGITQSPKYLFRKEGQNVTLSCEQNLNHDAMYWYRQDPGQGLRLIYYSQIVNDFQKGDIAEGYSVSREKKESFPLTVTSAQKNPTAFYLCASSIYGGKNTEAFFGQGTRLTVV.

The chain carries TRBV18 and TRBJ2-1, with 8 bases fitting TRBD1. The germline V gene has CDR1 KGHSH and CDR2 LQKENI. The CDR3 runs to 16 residues. Trimming removed 3 bases from V and 5 bases from J; junction bases left unmatched: 9. The CDR3: CASSPPWTGFNNEQFF. For the CDR3, the DNA is TGTGCCAGCTCACCCCCATGGACAGGGTTCAACAATGAGCAGTTCTTC.

The rearrangement links TRBV21-1 to TRBJ1-2; the DNA was not compared with TRBD1, the D call given in the table. TRBV21-1 is a recognized pseudogene. The CDR3 loop spans 14 amino acids. CDR3: CASLGTGGNYGYTF. CDR3 in DNA: TGTGCCAGCCTCGGGACAGGGGGAAACTATGGCTACACCTTC.

This rearrangement joins TRBV5-8 to TRBJ2-3; D might be TRBD1 (6 bases). This CDR3 has 13 amino acids. Germline V gives CDR1 SGHTS, CDR2 YDEGEE. Trimming shortened V by 9 bases and J by 2 bases, and 13 bases separated the two germline ends. The CDR3 DNA sequence: TGTGCCACGGAGCAGGGGTACACAGATACGCAGTATTTT. Its translation: CATEQGYTDTQYF.

This chain connects TRBV27 to TRBJ1-1; 7 bases fit TRBD1. V gave up 5 bases and J gave up 8 bases; unmatched junction bases: 11. The length of the CDR3 is 14 residues. The V gene's germline CDR1 is MNHEY and CDR2 SMNVEV (reference sequence). CDR3 sequence reads: CASSVTGPGGEAFF. Here the CDR3 DNA reads TGTGCCAGCAGTGTGACAGGGCCCGGGGGAGAAGCTTTCTTT.

The rearrangement joins TRBV12-3 or TRBV12-4 to TRBJ1-4; D gene ambiguous. The CDR3 is made up of 13 amino acids. Trimming cost V 3 bases and J 7 bases, with 9 bases left between them. This CDR3 is CASSLTGSEKLFF. The CDR3, as DNA: TGTGCCAGCAGTTTGACCGGGAGTGAAAAACTGTTTTTT.

The chain combines TRBV6-1 with TRBJ1-5; D uncertain. V was clipped by 0 bases and J by 1 base, with 7 bases between them. The CDR3 runs 15 residues. Per the germline V gene, CDR1 is MNHNS and CDR2 is SASEGT. The CDR3 loop is CASSEAPGSNQPQHF. CDR3 bases: TGTGCCAGCAGTGAAGCGCCGGGAAGCAATCAGCCCCAGCATTTT.

This sequence joins TRBV6-5 and TRBJ1-1; 7 bases are shared with TRBD1. With 6 bases clipped from V and 4 bases from J, the junction kept 11 bases outside the gene matches. CDR3 length: 15 residues. CDR1 and CDR2 (germline): MNHEY, SVGAGI. CDR3 sequence (DNA): TGTGCCAGCAGAACCCATCGACAGGGAGCCACTGAAGCTTTCTTT. This sequence encodes CASRTHRQGATEAFF.

The V call is TRBV24-1, the J call TRBJ2-3, with D tentatively TRBD1 (6 bases). CDR1 and CDR2 from the germline V gene are KGHDR and SFDVKD. This CDR3 spans 12 amino acids. The V end lost 9 bases, the J end lost 1 base, and 7 bases lay between the germline ends. Here the CDR3 DNA reads TGTGCCACCGAGGGGGGCACAGATACGCAGTATTTT. It yields the protein CATEGGTDTQYF.